This T cell receptor (beta chain) is from a study of T-cell reconstitution after alpha-beta-depleted transplantation in children (dated by TCRdb to the mid-2010s). Context from the whole study: Using TCR repertoire profiling, the study followed T-cell immune reconstitution in a quantitative way in children after TCRalphabeta/CD19-depleted allogeneic hematopoietic cell transplantation.

The full study reports these points: In some patients, the high TCRbeta diversity seen at day 60 was put down to recipient T cells and intrathymic progenitors that had survived conditioning. Over the following months the frequencies of hyperexpanded clones went down, and after one year T-cell counts and TCRbeta diversity were mostly credited to newly produced T cells. About two months after transplant, the apparently early recovery of alphabetaT-cell counts reportedly depended on just several hundred clones that had expanded rapidly and came from non-depleted graft cells.

Reading the germline V gene gives CDR1 SGHRS and CDR2 YFSETQ. The CDR3 runs 15 amino acids, cysteine and phenylalanine included. The sequence is cut down to CDR3 DNA, 45 bases in frame from base 1. The sample holds many counts of this clonotype. Its antigen is currently not known. The junction shows a germline mismatch at one end, possibly a read error. The library was prepared using PCR. The instrument given in TCRdb is Illumina HiSeq 2500. Molecular barcoding was employed in the preparation of TCR libraries, with unique molecular identifiers being used to normalize TCRbeta repertoire quantification. TCRdb itself trimmed the public reads at Q25 with fastp, ran MiXCR and retained productive beta chains. Merged by CDR3 protein, the rows form single entries marked with the most common genes and DNA. A total of about 400,000 distinct CDR3 sequences appear in this sample, about 17% of them only once. The ten largest clones take up 25% to 30% of the sample.

The treatment or condition label on this specimen signifies: allogeneic hematopoietic cell transplantation with graft depleted of TCRalphabeta T cells and CD19 B cells. The transplant recipients were children given TCRalphabeta/CD19-depleted allogeneic hematopoietic cell grafts. This specimen consisted of PBMCs, mostly from graft donor cells, obtained 360 days after TCRalphabeta/CD19-depleted stem cell transplant. Recombination connected TRBV5-1 to TRBJ2-7, and TRBD2 matches 11 of the central bases. The clonotype comes from a boy under two years old who had a stem cell transplant for Wiskott-Aldrich syndrome, so the T cells may come from the graft donor. The base sequence is TGTGCCAGCTCACTTGGGACTAGCGGATCCTACGAGCAGTACTTC. It encodes CASSLGTSGSYEQYF.